This TCR beta chain was profiled in a study of cytomegalovirus exposure and HLA in healthy donors. The study, taken as a whole, reports: Cytomegalovirus association was listed for 164 TCR beta chains.

PCR involved 60 Vbeta and 13 Jbeta primers. The repertoire was sequenced with immunoSEQ multiplex PCR; TCRdb's copy has only in-frame clones and lacks some. The sample comprises approximately 150,000 clones, roughly 80% of which are singletons, and around 3.5% rests with the top ten. A remark on this clone: Its target is unknown.

This CDR3 has 16 amino acids. With V trimmed by 3 bases and J by 1 base, 5 bases remained unmatched. The germline CDR1 and CDR2 sequences are WSHSY and SAAADI. The sequencing input was PBMCs. The source of this sequence is a man between 25 and 39 years old in good health and CMV-seropositive. The chain combines TRBV10-2 with TRBJ2-3, with TRBD2 matching over 9 bases. The CDR3 sequence is CASSDIIAGGTDTQYF. CDR3 sequence (DNA): TGCGCCAGCAGTGACATAATAGCGGGGGGCACAGATACGCAGTATTTT.